These 26 T cell receptor beta chains were sequenced from one sample in a study of T cells in Graves' hyperthyroidism and ophthalmopathy (dated by TCRdb to between 2018 and 2021). The library came from multiplex PCR. The run used an Illumina HiSeq 2000. TCR beta CDR3 regions were amplified from RNA transcripts. The TCR CDR3 was subjected to a first round of RT-PCR using the HTBI primer set and the Qiagen OneStep RT-PCR kit. The raw public data were reprocessed by TCRdb itself: fastp quality trimming at Q25, MiXCR clonotype calling, in-frame beta chains only. Rows are combined by CDR3 protein, so each entry shows the most common genes and DNA. For this sample the table gives around 480,000 distinct CDR3 sequences, of which about an eighth were detected only once. 15% to 20% of the sample belongs to the ten largest clones. Sequencing used blood. These TCRs come from a woman between 18 and 29 years old with Graves' hyperthyroidism.

This clonotype was counted ten times or more. The chain recombines TRBV7-3 with TRBJ2-3; no clear D gene. CDR3 length: 15 residues. V was clipped by 0 bases and J by 3 bases, with 10 bases between them. Germline CDR1 and CDR2: SGHTA and FQGTGA. The CDR3 nucleotides are TGTGCCAGCAGCTTAACTAGGAGCGCGACAGATACGCAGTATTTT. This codes for CASSLTRSATDTQYF.

At least ten counts were recorded for this clonotype. V is TRBV6-5 and J is TRBJ2-7; D perhaps matches TRBD2 (5 bases). The CDR3 totals 15 residues. From germline, CDR1 is MNHEY and CDR2 SVGAGI. Trimming pared 0 bases from V and 0 bases from J, leaving 9 bases between. CDR3 DNA: TGTGCCAGCAGTTACTCCGGACTGAGCTCCTACGAGCAGTACTTC. Protein product: CASSYSGLSSYEQYF.

The table lists this clonotype with a few counts. The chain carries TRBV7-9 and TRBJ1-2; D is uncertain. V was clipped by 5 bases and J by 4 bases, with 14 bases between them. The germline gives CDR1 SEHNR, CDR2 FQNEAQ (reference sequence). CDR3 length: 14 amino acids. In DNA, the CDR3 is TGTGCCAGCAGCCCGCCGTCAGATCTCTATGGCTACACCTTC. Translation gives CASSPPSDLYGYTF. Using reference TRBV7-9 and TRBJ1-2 for the parts outside the CDR3, the full variable domain is DTGVSQNPRHKITKRGQNVTFRCDPISEHNRLYWYRQTLGQGPEFLTYFQNEAQLEKSRLLSDRFSAERPKGSFSTLEIQRTEQGDSAMYLCASSPPSDLYGYTFGSGTRLTVV.

The J gene is TRBJ2-7, the V gene TRBV7-6, with 9 nucleotides matching TRBD1. Germline V gene sequence: CDR1 SGHVS, CDR2 FNYEAQ. V was pared by 5 bases and J by 0 bases, with 5 bases of the junction left unmatched. The CDR3 is 15 residues long. The CDR3 bases are TGTGCCAGCAGCCCGGGACAGGGTACCTCCTACGAGCAGTACGTC. It encodes CASSPGQGTSYEQYV.

This clonotype was seen more than once but under ten times. The chain uses TRBV29-1 and TRBJ2-7, with TRBD1 identical over 7 bases. The CDR3 has 13 residues. Per the germline V gene, CDR1 is SQVTM and CDR2 is ANQGSEA. The J segment lost 0 bases and the V segment lost 7 bases, leaving 6 bases of the junction unmatched. CDR3 bases: TGCAGCGCACGACAGGGTCTCTCCTACGAGCAGTACTTC. Protein sequence: CSARQGLSYEQYF.

This clonotype was counted many times. The V call is TRBV6-1, the J call TRBJ1-2; D gene unclear. CDR1 is MNHNS and CDR2 is SASEGT in the germline V gene. The CDR3 runs to 15 residues. Trimming took 0 bases from V and 7 from J, leaving 15 bases between them. The CDR3 protein is CASSEAVKAKGGYTF. CDR3 DNA: TGTGCCAGCAGTGAAGCGGTCAAGGCGAAGGGTGGCTACACCTTC.

This clonotype was seen repeatedly, ten times or more. V is TRBV12-5 and J is TRBJ2-1; D unclear. Germline loops: CDR1 LGHNT, CDR2 FRNRAP. The CDR3 length is 14 residues. V shed 2 bases and J shed 0 bases, with 5 bases lying between them. CDR3 sequence (DNA): TGTGCTAGTGGTTTGCCCTCCTCCTACAATGAGCAGTTCTTC. This encodes CASGLPSSYNEQFF.

At least ten counts were recorded for this clonotype. The chain combines TRBV6-6 with TRBJ2-1; perhaps TRBD2 as D (6 bases). Germline CDR1 is MNHNY and CDR2 is SVGAGI (reference sequence). The V gene lost 1 base and the J gene lost 3 bases, with 10 bases spanning the gap. The CDR3 has 15 residues. The CDR3 region is CASSYFGGNYNEQFF. In DNA form, the CDR3 reads TGTGCCAGCAGTTACTTTGGGGGGAACTACAATGAGCAGTTCTTC.

The chain uses TRBV30 and TRBJ2-1; possibly TRBD1 for D (6 bases). The CDR3 has 14 residues. Trimming took off 5 bases at V and 4 bases at J, with 15 bases between the two ends. CDR1 and CDR2 (germline): GTSNPN, SVGIG (reference sequence). CDR3 nucleotide sequence: TGTGCCTGGGAACAGGGTATTCAATACAATGAGCAGTTCTTC. The encoded protein is CAWEQGIQYNEQFF.

This rearrangement joins TRBV24-1 to TRBJ2-2; 10 bases fit TRBD1. CDR1 and CDR2 from the germline V gene are KGHDR and SFDVKD. The CDR3 covers 16 residues. The ends lost 4 bases at V and 7 bases at J; junction bases unmatched: 8. This chain's CDR3 is CATSDPRTGGIGELFF. The CDR3 nucleotides read TGTGCCACCAGTGACCCCCGGACAGGGGGGATCGGGGAGCTGTTTTTT.

This clonotype was recorded many times. The chain recombines TRBV3-1 with TRBJ2-1; D is unresolved. V shed 0 bases and J shed 9 bases, with 9 bases lying between them. Germline loops: CDR1 LGHDT, CDR2 YNNKEL (reference sequence). CDR3 length: 13 residues. The CDR3 sequence: CASSQEDLIEQFF. The CDR3 coding sequence is TGTGCCAGCAGCCAAGAAGACTTGATTGAGCAGTTCTTC.

This clonotype showed up many times. The chain recombines TRBV24-1 with TRBJ2-2; 7 nucleotides line up with TRBD2. Germline V CDR1 and CDR2: KGHDR, SFDVKD. CDR3 length equals 14 residues. After removal of 3 bases from V and 5 bases from J, the junction contained 2 bases not matched to a gene. CDR3 loop: CATSDGGVTGELFF. CDR3 nucleotides: TGTGCCACCAGTGATGGGGGGGTTACCGGGGAGCTGTTTTTT.

The V gene is TRBV6-5, the J gene TRBJ1-1; TRBD1 aligns across 7 bases. From germline, CDR1 is MNHEY and CDR2 SVGAGI. Germline trimming cut 2 bases from V and 2 bases from J; bases unmatched to any gene: 23. This CDR3 is 21 amino acids long. The CDR3 DNA sequence: TGTGCCAGCAGTTACCGTATATCCTGGATCAGGGGGTGGAATTTAAACACTGAAGCTTTCTTT. Translated: CASSYRISWIRGWNLNTEAFF.

The rearrangement uses TRBV9 and TRBJ2-2; D remains unclear. Germline values: CDR1 SGDLS, CDR2 YYNGEE. V shed 3 bases and J shed 2 bases, with 11 bases lying between them. This CDR3 has 15 residues. The CDR3 spells CASSERARNTGELFF. CDR3 in DNA: TGTGCCAGCAGCGAAAGAGCGCGTAACACCGGGGAGCTGTTTTTT.

This clonotype appeared many times. The chain links TRBV6-6 to TRBJ2-7; 9 positions match TRBD1. The CDR3 sequence is 14 residues long. Germline V CDR1 and CDR2: MNHNY, SVGAGI (reference sequence). V shed 0 bases and J 3 bases; nucleotides not matched to a gene: 0. DNA of the CDR3: TGTGCCAGCAGTTACTCGGGACAGGGCTACGAGCAGTACTTC. Its translation is CASSYSGQGYEQYF.

This clonotype was counted ten times or more. This chain connects TRBV5-1 to TRBJ2-7; D is undetermined. The germline V gene encodes CDR1 SGHRS and CDR2 YFSETQ. This CDR3 comprises 15 residues. V was pared by 2 bases and J by 0 bases, with 12 bases between. CDR3 in DNA: TGCGCCAGCAGCTTCACCGGGCTTAGCTCCTACGAGCAGTACTTC. It encodes CASSFTGLSSYEQYF.

This clonotype was seen repeatedly, ten times or more. This chain uses TRBV12-3 or TRBV12-4 with TRBJ1-2, with D tentatively TRBD1 (5 bases). This CDR3 region has 15 residues. The V gene lost 2 bases and the J gene lost 6 bases, with 16 bases spanning the gap. CDR3 nucleotides: TGTGCCAGCAGTTTAAGGGGCAGTACGATTCATGGCTACACCTTC. This translates into CASSLRGSTIHGYTF.

This clonotype was counted ten times or more. This chain connects TRBV11-2 to TRBJ1-2; 9 nucleotides line up with TRBD1. Germline assignment: CDR1 SGHAT and CDR2 FQNNGV. V trimming: 3 bases; J trimming: 3 bases; junction bases outside the gene matches: 14. The CDR3 consists of 18 residues. The CDR3 DNA is TGTGCCAGCAGCTTCCTCCGGGACAGGGCAATTGGTGACTATGGCTACACCTTC. This encodes CASSFLRDRAIGDYGYTF.

The V gene is TRBV5-6, the J gene TRBJ2-3; perhaps TRBD2 as D (6 bases). The germline V gene encodes CDR1 SGHDT and CDR2 YYEEEE. CDR3 length: 15 amino acids. V dropped 7 bases and J dropped 8 bases, with 23 bases sitting between them. CDR3 nucleotide sequence: TGTGCCAGCCTGCCCCCAGGAGGGGCGCCAGGTACGCAGTATTTT. Amino acids: CASLPPGGAPGTQYF.

J is TRBJ2-1 and V is TRBV7-7; D may be TRBD1 (6 bases). The length of the CDR3 is 16 residues. V lost 2 bases and J lost 8, with 19 bases in between. Germline V gene sequence: CDR1 SSHAT, CDR2 FNYEAQ (reference sequence). CDR3 DNA: TGTGCCAGCAGCTTAAATGCCAGGCAGGGGTTGGATGAGCAGTTCTTC. It yields the protein CASSLNARQGLDEQFF.

As to this clonotype: Just one base apart from a much larger clone, this may be a read error. The chain recombines TRBV5-1 with TRBJ2-1; TRBD2 aligns across 7 bases. This CDR3 comprises 16 residues. J was trimmed by 3 bases and V by 1 base; bases with no gene match: 7. Germline CDR1 SGHRS, CDR2 YFSETQ. The CDR3 loop is CASSLTGSGNYNEQFF. The CDR3 nucleotides read TGCGCCAGCAGCTTGACCGGAAGCGGGAACTACAATGAGCAGTTCTTC.

This clonotype was detected only a few times. The chain employs TRBV14 and TRBJ1-5, with no clear D. Trimming stripped 1 base from V and 5 bases from J, with 6 bases between. CDR1 is SGHDN and CDR2 is FVKESK in the germline V gene. The CDR3 has 13 residues. The CDR3 reads CASSQGLHQPQHF. The CDR3 DNA is TGTGCCAGCAGCCAAGGTCTTCATCAGCCCCAGCATTTT.

This clonotype appeared once. V usage is TRBV11-1 and J usage is TRBJ1-2; D gene unclear. V dropped 4 bases and J dropped 7 bases, with 16 bases sitting between them. Germline lookup yields CDR1 SGHAT and CDR2 FQDESV (reference sequence). There are 14 residues in the CDR3. The CDR3 reads CASSSAGQEVGYTF. CDR3 in DNA: TGTGCCAGCAGCTCGGCAGGTCAGGAAGTTGGCTACACCTTC.

This clonotype was found many times. In DNA form, the CDR3 reads TGCGCCAGCAGTGAGCGGGGACTAGCGGGAGTTATGGGAGATACGCAGTATTTT. This encodes CASSERGLAGVMGDTQYF. This chain uses TRBV10-1 with TRBJ2-3, with 14 bases matching TRBD2. The CDR3 runs to 18 residues. The junction had 9 bases not matched to a gene; V was cut back by 2 bases and J by 5 bases. The germline gives CDR1 WNHNN, CDR2 SYGVQD (reference sequence).

This clonotype was observed at least ten times. The CDR3 DNA follows: TGTGCCTGGAGTGTTCCCGACAGGGAAACCGGGGAGCTGTTTTTT. Translation: CAWSVPDRETGELFF. The V call is TRBV30, the J call TRBJ2-2; TRBD1 matches at 7 bases. Germline-derived CDR1 and CDR2 are GTSNPN and SVGIG (reference sequence). This CDR3 is 15 amino acids long. Trimming removed 0 bases from V and 5 bases from J; junction bases left unmatched: 6.

This clonotype has at least ten counts. The chain couples TRBV24-1 to TRBJ2-5, with D perhaps given as TRBD1 or TRBD2 (7 bases each). Germline-derived CDR1 and CDR2 are KGHDR and SFDVKD. V was shortened by 1 base and J by 3 bases, with 14 bases between the two germline ends. This CDR3 contains 16 residues. The CDR3 DNA is TGTGCCACCAGTGATTTTGCCGCAGGGGGGGAAGAGACCCAGTACTTC. The encoded protein is CATSDFAAGGEETQYF.